The clone carrying this T cell receptor (beta chain) came up many times. Its matching antigen is unknown. The entry originates in a study of T-cell reconstitution after alpha-beta-depleted transplantation in children. Study results and limitations: High day-60 TCRbeta diversity in some patients came from surviving recipient T cells and thymic progenitors.

V was trimmed by 6 bases and J by 6 bases, leaving 15 bases between them. Per germline, CDR1 MDHEN and CDR2 SYDVKM. The length of the CDR3 is 14 residues. Unique molecular identifiers were incorporated when the TCRbeta library was constructed. TCRdb reanalysed the PCR reads using MiXCR and keeps one entry per CDR3 protein. The sample includes around 210,000 distinct CDR3 sequences, about 6.6% of them seen just once. The material was PBMCs, obtained before TCRalphabeta/CD19-depleted stem cell transplant. The rearrangement joins TRBV28 to TRBJ1-5, with D possibly being TRBD1 (5 bases). This TCR derives from a boy aged 2 to 10 with acute lymphoblastic leukemia, due to receive a stem cell transplant. The CDR3 nucleotides are TGTGCCAGCAGCCTCCGGGGGGGAGGTCAGCCCCAGCATTTT. As protein: CASSLRGGGQPQHF.